This is a list of T cell receptor beta chains from one sample in a study of blood T cells in healthy people across ages. TCRdb processed the 5' RACE reads anew with MiXCR; each CDR3 protein has one entry. The data contain about 1 million distinct CDR3 sequences, around 45% of them singletons. The specimen was blood. The receptors were sampled from a woman aged 55 to 70 in good health. Each CDR3 is given with its conserved first and last residue.

v_call: TRBV5-1; j_call: TRBJ1-1; cdr3_length: 16; cdr3_aa: CASSLRQGAPNTEAFF
v_call: TRBV29-1; j_call: TRBJ2-7; cdr3_length: 13; cdr3_aa: CSVNPRGGYEQYF
v_call: TRBV10-3; j_call: TRBJ2-7; cdr3_length: 15; cdr3_aa: CAISESDRVFYEQYF
v_call: TRBV7-2; j_call: TRBJ2-7; cdr3_length: 14; cdr3_aa: CASSPILRTYEQYF
v_call: TRBV27; j_call: TRBJ1-2; cdr3_length: 14; cdr3_aa: CASSLGRGTYGYTF
v_call: TRBV7-3; j_call: TRBJ2-7; cdr3_length: 13; cdr3_aa: CASSLKGGREQYF
v_call: TRBV20-1; j_call: -; cdr3_length: 14; cdr3_aa: CSAQRRDTEETQYF
v_call: TRBV27; j_call: TRBJ2-3; cdr3_length: 14; cdr3_aa: CASSPILGPDTQYF
v_call: TRBV28; j_call: TRBJ2-5; cdr3_length: 15; cdr3_aa: CASIYSGSRGETQYF
v_call: TRBV27; j_call: TRBJ2-7; cdr3_length: 16; cdr3_aa: CSIGGLMTGGSYEQYF
v_call: TRBV5-1; j_call: TRBJ2-3; cdr3_length: 16; cdr3_aa: CASRVIAGPSTDTQYF
v_call: TRBV7-2; j_call: TRBJ2-1; cdr3_length: 12; cdr3_aa: CASSPGLGRPFF
v_call: TRBV6-1; j_call: TRBJ2-1; cdr3_length: 12; cdr3_aa: CASSDSRYEQFF
v_call: TRBV4-2; j_call: TRBJ1-2; cdr3_length: 16; cdr3_aa: CASSQAGTGVGYGYTF
v_call: TRBV5-1; j_call: TRBJ1-2; cdr3_length: 14; cdr3_aa: CANSPPGANYGYTF
v_call: TRBV2; j_call: -; cdr3_length: 15; cdr3_aa: CASSVPSGRGNEQYF
v_call: TRBV3-1; j_call: TRBJ1-1; cdr3_length: 13; cdr3_aa: CASSTGGWTEAFF
v_call: TRBV20-1; j_call: TRBJ2-7; cdr3_length: 11; cdr3_aa: CSARAHYEQYF
v_call: TRBV9; j_call: TRBJ2-5; cdr3_length: 17; cdr3_aa: CASSAPLAGVDQETQYF
v_call: TRBV28; j_call: TRBJ2-7; cdr3_length: 14; cdr3_aa: CASSYGLAVYEQYF
v_call: TRBV15; j_call: TRBJ2-7; cdr3_length: 15; cdr3_aa: CASSSRDRSSYEQYF
v_call: TRBV2; j_call: TRBJ2-3; cdr3_length: 17; cdr3_aa: CASSVRLAGGITDTQYF
v_call: TRBV3-1; j_call: TRBJ1-2; cdr3_length: 13; cdr3_aa: CASSQAQGYGYTF
v_call: TRBV25-1; j_call: TRBJ2-1; cdr3_length: 17; cdr3_aa: CASSELFQRDSYNEQFF
v_call: TRBV20-1; j_call: TRBJ2-1; cdr3_length: 17; cdr3_aa: CSARRPRRGTSGNEQFF
v_call: TRBV2; j_call: TRBJ2-3; cdr3_length: 16; cdr3_aa: CASSRGTSPGTDTQYF
v_call: TRBV12-3/TRBV12-4; j_call: TRBJ1-1; cdr3_length: 15; cdr3_aa: CASSPLTGVHTEAFF
v_call: TRBV25-1; j_call: TRBJ2-1; cdr3_length: 11; cdr3_aa: CATGGGNEQFF
v_call: TRBV20-1; j_call: TRBJ2-1; cdr3_length: 17; cdr3_aa: CSARDFARSGFGETQFF
v_call: TRBV5-1; j_call: TRBJ2-7; cdr3_length: 15; cdr3_aa: CASTYGQGASNEQYF
v_call: TRBV29-1; j_call: TRBJ2-7; cdr3_length: 13; cdr3_aa: CSFMTGRKYEQYF
v_call: TRBV29-1; j_call: TRBJ2-7; cdr3_length: 11; cdr3_aa: CSVGDSYEQYF
v_call: TRBV6-6; j_call: TRBJ2-3; cdr3_length: 14; cdr3_aa: CASSLAGITDTQYF
v_call: TRBV7-2; j_call: TRBJ1-2; cdr3_length: 17; cdr3_aa: CASSLGAGGTSNYGYTF
v_call: TRBV9; j_call: TRBJ2-5; cdr3_length: 15; cdr3_aa: CASSVGTAEQETQYF
v_call: TRBV3-1; j_call: TRBJ1-4; cdr3_length: 14; cdr3_aa: CASSQVSFNEKLFF
v_call: TRBV21-1; j_call: TRBJ2-1; cdr3_length: 15; cdr3_aa: CASSTGTKRGNEQFF
v_call: TRBV9; j_call: TRBJ2-7; cdr3_length: 14; cdr3_aa: CASSVAGQSYEQYF
v_call: TRBV6-5; j_call: TRBJ2-3; cdr3_length: 14; cdr3_aa: CASSVQAFTDTQYF
v_call: TRBV29-1; j_call: TRBJ2-3; cdr3_length: 13; cdr3_aa: CSVDRGRTDTQYF
v_call: TRBV4-1; j_call: TRBJ2-7; cdr3_length: 13; cdr3_aa: CASSHGQTYEQCF
v_call: TRBV29-1; j_call: TRBJ1-1; cdr3_length: 14; cdr3_aa: CSVDSGVMNTEAFF
v_call: TRBV11-2; j_call: TRBJ2-5; cdr3_length: 15; cdr3_aa: CASSLSGNSLETQYF
v_call: TRBV28; j_call: TRBJ2-1; cdr3_length: 13; cdr3_aa: CASRRGSQNEQFF
v_call: TRBV10-3; j_call: TRBJ2-7; cdr3_length: 14; cdr3_aa: CAIRSGTSAYERYF
v_call: TRBV27; j_call: TRBJ1-1; cdr3_length: 14; cdr3_aa: CASSFTGGFTEAFF
v_call: TRBV9; j_call: TRBJ2-7; cdr3_length: 13; cdr3_aa: CASSARTDYEQYF
v_call: TRBV9; j_call: TRBJ2-7; cdr3_length: 14; cdr3_aa: CASSVGVLPYEQYF
v_call: TRBV7-6; j_call: TRBJ2-7; cdr3_length: 17; cdr3_aa: CASSLEGEVTSAYEQYF
v_call: TRBV11-2; j_call: TRBJ2-1; cdr3_length: 15; cdr3_aa: CASSLDGRRLGEQFF
v_call: TRBV20-1; j_call: TRBJ2-5; cdr3_length: 12; cdr3_aa: CSATTGGETQYF
v_call: TRBV12-3/TRBV12-4; j_call: TRBJ2-1; cdr3_length: 15; cdr3_aa: CASRATSGAYNEQFF
v_call: TRBV6-6; j_call: TRBJ2-1; cdr3_length: 15; cdr3_aa: CASSYGSAGWDEQFF
v_call: TRBV9; j_call: TRBJ2-7; cdr3_length: 16; cdr3_aa: CASSVTSGVRSYEQYF
v_call: TRBV27; j_call: TRBJ2-1; cdr3_length: 12; cdr3_aa: CATLTGPGEQFF
v_call: TRBV12-3/TRBV12-4; j_call: TRBJ2-1; cdr3_length: 17; cdr3_aa: CASSWLGTSGRYLGQFF